A single sample gave rise to the 14 T cell receptor beta chains below, sequenced in a study of cytomegalovirus exposure and HLA in healthy donors. The PCR was carried out with 60 Vbeta primers and 13 Jbeta primers. Clones were read by immunoSEQ multiplex PCR, and TCRdb kept only the in-frame ones, dropping some. The repertoire has 180,000 or so clones, around 80% of them found once; the top ten carry 2% to 2.5%. The material sequenced was PBMCs. The receptors stem from a woman aged 25-40 years in good health and CMV-seropositive.

This clone showed up just a few times. The V and J genes are TRBV27 and TRBJ2-7; possible D gene TRBD2, 6 bases. The CDR3 runs to 14 residues. Trimming left V 5 bases short and J 6 bases short, with 17 bases between. Germline assignment: CDR1 MNHEY and CDR2 SMNVEV (reference sequence). CDR3 amino acids: CASSARDSHREQYF. CDR3 sequence (DNA): TGTGCCAGCAGTGCACGGGACTCCCACCGCGAGCAGTACTTC.

V and J are TRBV19 and TRBJ2-1; 14 bases agree with TRBD2. Germline CDR1 LNHDA, CDR2 SQIVND (reference sequence). V dropped 6 bases and J dropped 4; count of bases not matched to a gene: 8. The CDR3 loop spans 17 amino acids. The CDR3 nucleotides read TGTGCCAGTAGGGGGACTAGCGGGGGACCGGAGTACAATGAGCAGTTCTTC. Amino acids: CASRGTSGGPEYNEQFF.

The chain couples TRBV11-2 to TRBJ1-3; a weak D match, TRBD1 (5 bases). The CDR3 has 16 residues. Germline-derived CDR1 and CDR2 are SGHAT and FQNNGV. Trimming pared 5 bases from V and 0 bases from J, leaving 14 bases between. The CDR3 DNA reads as TGTGCCAGCAGCCGGGGGGTCCTAAGCTCTGGAAACACCATATATTTT. It yields the protein CASSRGVLSSGNTIYF.

V gene TRBV7-2 combines with J gene TRBJ2-4; D call uncertain. The V and J ends lost 4 bases and 2 bases respectively, with 12 bases between them. CDR1 SGHTA and CDR2 FQGNSA come from the germline V gene. This CDR3 is built from 15 residues. This CDR3 reads CASSYRYSTKNIQYF. The CDR3 coding sequence is TGTGCCAGCAGCTATCGATACAGTACCAAAAACATTCAGTACTTC.

The rearrangement uses TRBV27 and TRBJ2-7; 7 bases map to TRBD2. In germline, CDR1 is MNHEY, CDR2 SMNVEV (reference sequence). The CDR3 totals 15 residues. V gave up 4 bases and J gave up 6 bases; unmatched junction bases: 12. CDR3 sequence: CASSSPGLGGGEQYF. Written as DNA, the CDR3 is TGTGCCAGCAGTTCTCCGGGACTTGGGGGGGGCGAGCAGTACTTC.

The rearrangement links TRBV19 to TRBJ1-5; 8 positions match TRBD1. Trimming removed 7 bases from V and 0 bases from J; junction bases left unmatched: 8. The CDR3 has 16 amino acids. The V gene's germline CDR1 is LNHDA and CDR2 SQIVND (reference sequence). CDR3 DNA sequence: TGTGCCAGTATCCCGGACAGGGCGTATAGCAATCAGCCCCAGCATTTT. Its translation: CASIPDRAYSNQPQHF.

The chain has TRBV18 and TRBJ1-4; D ambiguous. Germline CDR1 and CDR2: KGHSH and LQKENI. CDR3 length: 15 amino acids. V was trimmed by 3 bases and J by 1 base, leaving 9 bases between them. The CDR3 sequence is CASSPSAKTNEKLFF. The CDR3 nucleotides read TGTGCCAGCTCACCTAGTGCAAAAACTAATGAAAAACTGTTTTTT. Variable domain in full (rest from reference TRBV18 and TRBJ1-4): NAGVMQNPRHLVRRRGQEARLRCSPMKGHSHVYWYRQLPEEGLKFMVYLQKENIIDESGMPKERFSAEFPKEGPSILRIQQVVRGDSAAYFCASSPSAKTNEKLFFGSGTQLSVL.

J is TRBJ1-2 and V is TRBV4-2, with TRBD1 identical over 9 bases. Trimming removed 2 bases from V and 5 bases from J; junction bases left unmatched: 9. Looked up from germline, CDR1 is LGHNA and CDR2 is YNFKEQ. The CDR3 runs 16 residues. CDR3 loop: CASSQTATGGSYGYTF. The CDR3 DNA reads TGTGCCAGCAGCCAAACAGCGACAGGGGGAAGTTATGGCTACACCTTC.

This sequence joins TRBV23-1 and TRBJ1-3; tentatively, D is TRBD1 (6 bases). TRBV23-1 has ORF status, its function being uncertain. CDR3 length: 17 residues. Deletions cut 4 bases from V and 0 bases from J, with 16 bases between. In DNA form, the CDR3 reads TGCGCCAGCAGTCCAAGACAGGCCTTAAACTCTGGAAACACCATATATTTT. Its protein is CASSPRQALNSGNTIYF.

This clone was counted once. The chain has TRBV7-2 and TRBJ1-2; D unclear. Trimming removed 2 bases from V and 2 bases from J, with 6 bases in between. CDR1 is SGHTA and CDR2 is FQGNSA in the germline V gene. The CDR3 extends over 13 amino acids. The CDR3: CASSLNTNYGYTF. The DNA of the CDR3 is TGTGCCAGCAGCTTAAACACAAACTATGGCTACACCTTC.

The J gene is TRBJ2-1, the V gene TRBV5-1, with 8 bases matching TRBD2. The CDR3 has 15 residues. V dropped 5 bases and J dropped 0; count of bases not matched to a gene: 4. Germline lookup yields CDR1 SGHRS and CDR2 YFSETQ. The CDR3 sequence: CASRIAGSSYNEQFF. The CDR3 nucleotides are TGCGCCAGCAGAATAGCGGGGAGCTCCTACAATGAGCAGTTCTTC.

DNA of the CDR3: TGTGCCAGCAGAACGGGACAGGGGGCCGATGAAGCTTTCTTT. Amino acid sequence: CASRTGQGADEAFF. The rearrangement joins TRBV11-3 to TRBJ1-1; 12 bases line up with TRBD1. V shed 6 bases, J shed 7 bases, and the junction held 6 bases outside the gene matches. This CDR3 is 14 amino acids long. Germline V gene sequence: CDR1 SGHNT, CDR2 YENEEA.

V usage is TRBV6-5 and J usage is TRBJ2-1, with D perhaps TRBD2 (5 bases). The V end was cut by 6 bases, the J end by 5 bases, with 11 bases between. The germline V gene encodes CDR1 MNHEY and CDR2 SVGAGI. The CDR3 runs to 13 residues. Here the CDR3 reads CASRRGLNNEQFF. The DNA of the CDR3 is TGTGCCAGCAGAAGAGGGTTAAACAATGAGCAGTTCTTC.

The J gene is TRBJ1-3, the V gene TRBV5-4; D is ambiguous. V was pared by 0 bases and J by 0 bases, with 13 bases between. The CDR3 has 17 amino acids. In germline, CDR1 is SGHNT, CDR2 YYREEE (reference sequence). The chain's CDR3 is CASSLAKIGSSGNTIYF. The CDR3 DNA reads as TGTGCCAGCAGCTTGGCCAAAATAGGGAGCTCTGGAAACACCATATATTTT.